The table lists the clone carrying this TCR beta chain with a count of one. This record belongs to a study of shared T cell receptors in the human thymus. The CDR3 spans 14 residues. Per germline, CDR1 SGDLS and CDR2 YYNGEE. V lost 0 bases and J lost 5, with 9 bases in between. Assay: immunoSEQ multiplex PCR; the TCRdb copy retains only in-frame clones and omits some. The data contain approximately 760,000 clones, 70% to 90% of them singletons. Another study also made use of these data, one on human thymus T cells. That investigation notes: The sample donors, healthy Finnish infants, were having corrective surgery for congenital heart defects. Thymic samples were excised during corrective heart operations. Biased V and J segment usage appeared in thymus and peripheral blood.

Sequencing used thymocytes. The J gene is TRBJ1-3, the V gene TRBV9; maybe TRBD1 (5 bases). This receptor was obtained from a girl in the first two years of life with a congenital heart defect. The CDR3 is CASSVEAGRNTIYF. The CDR3 nucleotides read TGTGCCAGCAGCGTAGAGGCAGGGCGAAACACCATATATTTT.